This T cell receptor beta chain was sequenced in a study of breast tumors, draining lymph nodes, adjacent tissues. The study, taken as a whole, reports: Luminal-like breast cancer showed significantly greater tumor-nontumor repertoire similarity than basal-like breast cancer did. Tumor repertoires ranked between lymph nodes and nontumor tissue in diversity, with V and J gene preferences. Findings are consistent with lymph node origin and intratumoral expansion of most tumor T cells.

Each CDR3 protein gets one entry after TCRdb re-called the multiplex PCR reads with MiXCR. The sample yields approximately 22,000 distinct CDR3 sequences, 45% to 75% seen once. This clonotype is medium-sized by share. The antigen remains unidentified. Germline values: CDR1 SGHVS, CDR2 FNYEAQ. Trimming took 5 bases from V and 0 from J; bases not matched to a gene: 6. CDR3 size: 15 residues. The sequenced sample was breast tumor tissue. The V and J genes are TRBV7-6 and TRBJ2-7; 8 bases line up with TRBD1. The sequence was collected from a female donor with breast cancer. Some clones in this sample may be carry-over from other donors' samples. DNA for the CDR3: TGTGCCAGCAGCCCCGGACAGGGATACTCCTACGAGCAGTACTTC. Translating gives CASSPGQGYSYEQYF.